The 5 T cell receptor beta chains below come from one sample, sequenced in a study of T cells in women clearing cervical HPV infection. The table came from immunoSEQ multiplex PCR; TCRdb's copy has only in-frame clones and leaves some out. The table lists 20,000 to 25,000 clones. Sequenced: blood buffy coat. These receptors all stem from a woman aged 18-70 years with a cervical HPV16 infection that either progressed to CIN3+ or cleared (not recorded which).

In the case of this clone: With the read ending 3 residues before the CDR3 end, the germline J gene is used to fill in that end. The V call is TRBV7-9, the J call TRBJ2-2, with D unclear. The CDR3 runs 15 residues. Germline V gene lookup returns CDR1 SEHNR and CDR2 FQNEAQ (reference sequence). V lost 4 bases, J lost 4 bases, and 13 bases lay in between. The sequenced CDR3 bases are TGTGCCAGCAGCTCCACTCAGACACCCACCGGGGAG. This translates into CASSSTQTPTGE. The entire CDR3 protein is CASSSTQTPTGELFF.

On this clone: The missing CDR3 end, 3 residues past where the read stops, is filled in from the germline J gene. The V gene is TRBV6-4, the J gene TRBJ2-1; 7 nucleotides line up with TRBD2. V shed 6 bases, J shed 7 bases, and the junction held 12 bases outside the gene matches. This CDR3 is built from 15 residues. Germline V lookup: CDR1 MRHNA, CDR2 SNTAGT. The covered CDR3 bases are TGTGCCAGCAGCGGCGGGCTAGCGGAGGTGAATGAG. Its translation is CASSGGLAEVNE. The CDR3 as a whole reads CASSGGLAEVNEQFF.

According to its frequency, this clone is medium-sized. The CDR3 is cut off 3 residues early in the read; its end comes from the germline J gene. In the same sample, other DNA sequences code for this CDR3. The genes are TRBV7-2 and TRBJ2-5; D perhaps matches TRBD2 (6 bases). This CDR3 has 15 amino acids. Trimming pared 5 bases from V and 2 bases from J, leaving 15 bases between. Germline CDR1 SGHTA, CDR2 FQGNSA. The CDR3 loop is CASSPVVAEQETQYF. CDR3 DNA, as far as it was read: TGTGCCAGCAGCCCGGTAGTAGCGGAACAAGAGACC.

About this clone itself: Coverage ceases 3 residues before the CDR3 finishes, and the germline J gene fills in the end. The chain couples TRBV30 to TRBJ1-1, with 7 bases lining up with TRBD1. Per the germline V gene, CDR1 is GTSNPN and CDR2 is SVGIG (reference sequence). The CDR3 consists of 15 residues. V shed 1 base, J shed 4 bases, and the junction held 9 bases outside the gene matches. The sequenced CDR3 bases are TGTGCCTGGAGTGCGACCCTACAGGGGTTCACTGAA. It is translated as CAWSATLQGFTE. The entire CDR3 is CAWSATLQGFTEAFF.

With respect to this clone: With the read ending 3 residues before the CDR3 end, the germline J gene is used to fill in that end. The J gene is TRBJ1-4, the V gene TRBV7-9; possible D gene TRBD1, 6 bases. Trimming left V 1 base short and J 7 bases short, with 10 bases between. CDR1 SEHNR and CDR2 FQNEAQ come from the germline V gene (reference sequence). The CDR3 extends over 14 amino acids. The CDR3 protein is CASSLGGGPEKLFF. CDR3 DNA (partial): TGTGCCAGCAGCTTAGGAGGGGGACCTGAAAAA.